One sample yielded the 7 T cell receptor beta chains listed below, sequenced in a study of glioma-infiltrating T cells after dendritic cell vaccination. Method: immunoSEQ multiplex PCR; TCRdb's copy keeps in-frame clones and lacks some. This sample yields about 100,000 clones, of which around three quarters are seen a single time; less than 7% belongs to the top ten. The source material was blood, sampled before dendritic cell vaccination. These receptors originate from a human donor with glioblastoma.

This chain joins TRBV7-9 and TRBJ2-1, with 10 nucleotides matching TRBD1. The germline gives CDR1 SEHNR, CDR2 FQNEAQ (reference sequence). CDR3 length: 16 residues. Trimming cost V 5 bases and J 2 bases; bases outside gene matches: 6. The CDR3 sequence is CASSPGDRGAYNEQFF. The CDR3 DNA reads TGTGCCAGCAGCCCGGGGGACAGGGGAGCCTACAATGAGCAGTTCTTC.

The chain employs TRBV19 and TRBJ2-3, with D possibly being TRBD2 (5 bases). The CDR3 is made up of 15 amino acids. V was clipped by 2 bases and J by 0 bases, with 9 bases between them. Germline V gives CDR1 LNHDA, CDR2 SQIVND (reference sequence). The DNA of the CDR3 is TGTGCCAGTAGTATAAGAGCGGCTAGCACAGATACGCAGTATTTT. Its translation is CASSIRAASTDTQYF.

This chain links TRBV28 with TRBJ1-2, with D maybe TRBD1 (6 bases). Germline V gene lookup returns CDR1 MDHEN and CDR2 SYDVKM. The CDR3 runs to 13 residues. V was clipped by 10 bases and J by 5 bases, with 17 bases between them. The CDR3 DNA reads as TGTGCCACCCGGACAGCTGGTCGGTATGGCTACACCTTC. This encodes CATRTAGRYGYTF.

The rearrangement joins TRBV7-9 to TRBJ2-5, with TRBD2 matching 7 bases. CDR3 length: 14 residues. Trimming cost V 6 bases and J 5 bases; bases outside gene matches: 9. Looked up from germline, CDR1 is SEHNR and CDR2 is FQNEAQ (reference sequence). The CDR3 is CASSRRGGVETQYF. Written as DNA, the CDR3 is TGTGCCAGCAGTAGAAGGGGAGGGGTTGAGACCCAGTACTTC.

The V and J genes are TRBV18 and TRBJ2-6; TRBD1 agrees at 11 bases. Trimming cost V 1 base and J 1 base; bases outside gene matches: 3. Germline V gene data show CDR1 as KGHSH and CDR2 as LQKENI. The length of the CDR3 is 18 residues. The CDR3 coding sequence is TGTGCCAGCTCACCACTAGGGACAGGGGGGTCTGGGGCCAACGTCCTGACTTTC. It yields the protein CASSPLGTGGSGANVLTF.

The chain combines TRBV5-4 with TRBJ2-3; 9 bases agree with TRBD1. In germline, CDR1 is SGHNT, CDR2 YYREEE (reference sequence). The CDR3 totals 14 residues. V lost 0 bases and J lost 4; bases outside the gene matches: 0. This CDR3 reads CASSLGTGADTQYF. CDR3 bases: TGTGCCAGCAGCTTGGGGACAGGGGCAGATACGCAGTATTTT. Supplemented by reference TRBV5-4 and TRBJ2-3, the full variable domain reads ETGVTQSPTHLIKTRGQQVTLRCSSQSGHNTVSWYQQALGQGPQFIFQYYREEENGRGNFPPRFSGLQFPNYSSELNVNALELDDSALYLCASSLGTGADTQYFGPGTRLTVL.

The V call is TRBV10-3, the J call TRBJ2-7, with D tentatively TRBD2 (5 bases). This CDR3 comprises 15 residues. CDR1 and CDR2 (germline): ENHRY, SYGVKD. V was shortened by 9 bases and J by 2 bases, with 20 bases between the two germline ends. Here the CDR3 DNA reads TGTGCCATACAAGACCCGCGGACGGGAACCTACGAGCAGTACTTC. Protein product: CAIQDPRTGTYEQYF.